The subject of this entry is one TCR beta chain. The V end lost 0 bases, the J end lost 1 base, and 8 bases lay between the germline ends. This CDR3 is 15 amino acids long. Germline V gene lookup returns CDR1 SGDLS and CDR2 YYNGEE. This entry is derived from a study of blood T cell repertoires in COVID-19. Looking at the study overall: The United States, Italy and Spain were the sources of the acute and convalescent COVID-19 samples. T cells, B-cell-depleted T cells, or PBMCs supplied cDNA or gDNA.

Study processing details: Reference gene primer amplification yielded estimated nucleated cell counts. The repertoire was sequenced with immunoSEQ multiplex PCR; TCRdb's copy has only in-frame clones and lacks some. V and J calls and clone size are as listed in that table; D and trimming were resolved from the DNA. Of 180,000 or so clones listed, around 85% were seen once; the top ten hold around 7.8%. The sample consisted of peripheral blood. The TCR comes from an older woman with acute or convalescent COVID-19. The rearrangement joins TRBV9 to TRBJ1-3, with D tentatively TRBD1 (5 bases). CDR3 coding DNA: TGTGCCAGCAGCGTAGGGGGGGGGTCTGGAAACACCATATATTTT. The encoded protein is CASSVGGGSGNTIYF.